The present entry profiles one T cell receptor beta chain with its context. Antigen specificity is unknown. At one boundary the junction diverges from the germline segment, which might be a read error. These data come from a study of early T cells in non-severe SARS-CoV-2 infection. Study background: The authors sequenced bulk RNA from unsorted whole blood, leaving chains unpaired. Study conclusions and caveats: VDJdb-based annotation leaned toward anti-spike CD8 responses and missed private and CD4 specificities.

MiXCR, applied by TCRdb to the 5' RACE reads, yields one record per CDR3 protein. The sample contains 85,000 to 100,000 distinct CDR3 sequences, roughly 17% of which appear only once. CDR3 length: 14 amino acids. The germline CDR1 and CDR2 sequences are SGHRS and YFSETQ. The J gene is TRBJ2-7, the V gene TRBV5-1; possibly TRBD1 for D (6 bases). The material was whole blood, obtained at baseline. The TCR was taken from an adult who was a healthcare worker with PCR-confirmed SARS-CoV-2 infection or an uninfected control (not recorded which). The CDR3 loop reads CTSRYSDSSYEQYF. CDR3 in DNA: TGCACCAGCAGGTATTCGGACAGCTCCTACGAGCAGTACTTC. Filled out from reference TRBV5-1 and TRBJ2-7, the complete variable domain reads KAGVTQTPRYLIKTRGQQVTLSCSPISGHRSVSWYQQTPGQGLQFLFEYFSETQRNKGNFPGRFSGRQFSNSRSEMNVSTLELGDSALYLCTSRYSDSSYEQYFGPGTRLTVT.